The 2 T cell receptor beta chains below were found in one sample sequenced in a study of vaccination effects on CD4 cells after COVID-19. Their cognate antigens are unknown. The repertoire was sequenced with immunoSEQ multiplex PCR; TCRdb's copy has only in-frame clones and lacks some. In the table there are tens of thousands of clones, 75% to 85% of which are singletons. Under the ViraFEST assay, PBMC were stimulated with viral peptide pools so that antigen-specific CD4+ T cells expanded. Sequencing was performed afterwards. The authors isolated CD4+ T cells after around nine days of culture. From March to December 2020, the person had a SARS-CoV-2 infection that was confirmed by PCR. This specimen consisted of CD4+ T cells from PBMCs cultured with HIV peptides, obtained before COVID-19 vaccination. Indicated subset: HIV-1 Nef peptide pool negative control/reference culture. The receptors come from a human donor who had a prior SARS-CoV-2 infection.

The chain couples TRBV7-2 to TRBJ2-5; D is possibly TRBD2 (6 bases). Germline V lookup: CDR1 SGHTA, CDR2 FQGNSA. The CDR3 is made up of 13 amino acids. V shed 5 bases and J shed 1 base, with 8 bases lying between them. The CDR3 bases are TGTGCCAGCAGCGCGACTAGCCAAGAGACCCAGTACTTC. Its protein product is CASSATSQETQYF.

J is TRBJ2-1 and V is TRBV6-1; unclear D gene. From germline, CDR1 is MNHNS and CDR2 SASEGT. The CDR3 is made up of 14 amino acids. Trimming removed 2 bases at V and 1 base at J, with 6 bases between. The CDR3: CASSERSSYNEQFF. Here the CDR3 DNA reads TGTGCCAGCAGTGAAAGAAGTTCCTACAATGAGCAGTTCTTC.